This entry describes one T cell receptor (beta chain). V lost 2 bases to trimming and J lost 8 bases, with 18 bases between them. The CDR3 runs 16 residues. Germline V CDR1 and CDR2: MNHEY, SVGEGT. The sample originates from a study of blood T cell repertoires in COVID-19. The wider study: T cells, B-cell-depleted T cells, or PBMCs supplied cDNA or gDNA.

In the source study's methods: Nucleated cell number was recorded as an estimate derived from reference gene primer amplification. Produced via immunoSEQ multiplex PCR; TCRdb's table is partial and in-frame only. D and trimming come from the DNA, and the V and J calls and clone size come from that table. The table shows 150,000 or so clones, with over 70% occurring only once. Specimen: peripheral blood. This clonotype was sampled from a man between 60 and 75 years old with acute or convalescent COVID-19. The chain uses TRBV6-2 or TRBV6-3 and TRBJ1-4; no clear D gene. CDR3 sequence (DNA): TGTGCCAGCAGTTACATAATGCGTATGCCTAGGGAAAAACTGTTTTTT. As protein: CASSYIMRMPREKLFF.